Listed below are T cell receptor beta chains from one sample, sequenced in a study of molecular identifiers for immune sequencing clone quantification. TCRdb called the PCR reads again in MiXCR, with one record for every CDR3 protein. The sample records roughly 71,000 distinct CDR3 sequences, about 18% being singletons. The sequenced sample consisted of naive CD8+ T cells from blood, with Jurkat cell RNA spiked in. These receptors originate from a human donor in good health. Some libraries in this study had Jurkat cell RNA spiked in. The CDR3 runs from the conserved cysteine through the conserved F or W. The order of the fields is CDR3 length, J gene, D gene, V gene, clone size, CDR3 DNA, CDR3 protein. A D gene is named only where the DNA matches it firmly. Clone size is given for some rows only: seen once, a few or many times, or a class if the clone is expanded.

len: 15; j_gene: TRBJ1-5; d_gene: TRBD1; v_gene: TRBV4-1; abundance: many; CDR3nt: TGCGCCAGCAGCCAGGGGACAGGGGGCGGTCAGCCCCAGCATTTT; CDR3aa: CASSQGTGGGQPQHF
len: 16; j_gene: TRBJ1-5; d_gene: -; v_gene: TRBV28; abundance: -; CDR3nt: TGTGCCAGCAGTTTATCAGCGGACGGACGTAATCAGCCCCAGCATTTT; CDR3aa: CASSLSADGRNQPQHF
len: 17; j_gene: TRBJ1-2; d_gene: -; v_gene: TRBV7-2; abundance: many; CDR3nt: TGTGCCAGCAGCTTATGGTTGATGGTATCAGGGTCCTATGGCTACACCTTC; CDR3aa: CASSLWLMVSGSYGYTF
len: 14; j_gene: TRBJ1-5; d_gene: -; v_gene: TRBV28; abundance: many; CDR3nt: TGTGCCAGCAGGGTGGAAGGCCCTCATCAGCCCCAGCATTTT; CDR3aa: CASRVEGPHQPQHF
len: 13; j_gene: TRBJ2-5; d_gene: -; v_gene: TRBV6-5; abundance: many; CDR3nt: TGTGCCAGCAGTTACTATTACCAAGAGACCCAGTACTTC; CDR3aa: CASSYYYQETQYF
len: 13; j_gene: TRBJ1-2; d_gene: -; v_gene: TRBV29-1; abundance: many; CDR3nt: TGCAGCGTTGAAGGAGGAACTAACTATGGCTACACCTTC; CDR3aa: CSVEGGTNYGYTF
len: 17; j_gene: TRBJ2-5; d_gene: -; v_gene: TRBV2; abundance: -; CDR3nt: TGTGGCAGCAGTGAAGCGCCGGACCAACCCTACCAAGAGACCCAGTACTTC; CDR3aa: CGSSEAPDQPYQETQYF
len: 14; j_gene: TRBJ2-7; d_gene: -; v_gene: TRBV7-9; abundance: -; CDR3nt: TGTGCCAGCAGCTCTCCGTTCCGTTCCTACGAGCAGTACTTC; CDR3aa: CASSSPFRSYEQYF
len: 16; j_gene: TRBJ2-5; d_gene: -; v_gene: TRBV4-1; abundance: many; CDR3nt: TGCGCCAGCAGCCAAGTGTCGCAGGGGTTTCTCGAGACCCAGTACTTC; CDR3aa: CASSQVSQGFLETQYF
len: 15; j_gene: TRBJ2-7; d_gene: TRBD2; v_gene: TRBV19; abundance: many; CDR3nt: TGTGCCAGTAGCCCGGGACTAGCGGTATCCTACGAGCAGTACTTC; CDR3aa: CASSPGLAVSYEQYF
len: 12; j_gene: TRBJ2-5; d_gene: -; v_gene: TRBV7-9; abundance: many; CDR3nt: TGTGCCAGCAGCGGGGCCTCGGAGACCCAGTACTTC; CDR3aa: CASSGASETQYF
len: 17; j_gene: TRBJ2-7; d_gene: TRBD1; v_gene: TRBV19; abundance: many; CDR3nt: TGTGCCAGTATCCACCCTCCCCGGGACAGGACCGGGTACGAGCAGTACTTC; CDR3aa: CASIHPPRDRTGYEQYF
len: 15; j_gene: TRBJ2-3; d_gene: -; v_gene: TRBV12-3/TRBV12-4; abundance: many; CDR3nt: TGTGCCAGCAGTTGGGAGGACGAGGGCACAGATACGCAGTATTTT; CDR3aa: CASSWEDEGTDTQYF
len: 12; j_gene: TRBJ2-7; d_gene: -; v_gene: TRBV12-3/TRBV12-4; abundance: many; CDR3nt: TGTGCCAGCAAGGGGCTAGCTGGCGAGCAGTACTTC; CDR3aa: CASKGLAGEQYF
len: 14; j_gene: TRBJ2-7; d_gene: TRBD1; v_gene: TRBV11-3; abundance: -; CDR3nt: TGTGCCAGCAGCCCGAGACAGGGCCGCTACGAGCAGTACTTC; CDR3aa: CASSPRQGRYEQYF
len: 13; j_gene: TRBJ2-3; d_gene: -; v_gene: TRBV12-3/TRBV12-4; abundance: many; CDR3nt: TGTGCCAGCAGCCCCCCGTCCTCGGATACGCAGTATTTT; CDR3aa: CASSPPSSDTQYF
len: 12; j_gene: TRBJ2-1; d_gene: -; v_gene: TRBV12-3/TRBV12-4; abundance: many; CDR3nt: TGTGCCAGCAGTTTCGGGTACAATGAGCAGTTCTTC; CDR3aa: CASSFGYNEQFF
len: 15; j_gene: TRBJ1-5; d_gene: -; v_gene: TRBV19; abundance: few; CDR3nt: TGTGCCAGTAGTATAGGAGGGGATAGGAATCAGCCCCAGCATTTT; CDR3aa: CASSIGGDRNQPQHF
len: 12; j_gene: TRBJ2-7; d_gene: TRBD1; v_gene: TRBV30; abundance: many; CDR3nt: TGTGCCTGGGACAGGGGGCTGTACGAGCAGTACTTC; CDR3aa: CAWDRGLYEQYF
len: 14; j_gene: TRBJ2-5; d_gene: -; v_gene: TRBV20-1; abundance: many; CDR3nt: TGCAGTGCAACAATTGGTGAAACTGGAGAGACCCAGTACTTC; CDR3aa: CSATIGETGETQYF
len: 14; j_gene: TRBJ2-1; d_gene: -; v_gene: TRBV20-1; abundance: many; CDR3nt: TGCAGTGCTGAACAGGTTGTTGTGGACAATGAGCAGTTCTTC; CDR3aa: CSAEQVVVDNEQFF
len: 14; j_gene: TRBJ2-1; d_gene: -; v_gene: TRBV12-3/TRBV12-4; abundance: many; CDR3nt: TGTGCCAGCGGGTTATCATTGAATGTTGGTGAGCAGTTCTTC; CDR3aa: CASGLSLNVGEQFF
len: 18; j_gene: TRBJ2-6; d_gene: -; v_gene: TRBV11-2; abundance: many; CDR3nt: TGTGCCAGCAGCTTGGCGGGCTACACAAGCTCTGGGGCCAACGTCCTGACTTTC; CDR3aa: CASSLAGYTSSGANVLTF
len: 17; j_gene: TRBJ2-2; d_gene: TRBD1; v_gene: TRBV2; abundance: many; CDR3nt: TGTGCCAGCAGTGGGAGTGGGCAGGGGGCTACCACCGGGGAGCTGTTTTTT; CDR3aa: CASSGSGQGATTGELFF
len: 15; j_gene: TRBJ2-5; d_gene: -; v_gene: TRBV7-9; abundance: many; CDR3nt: TGTGCCAGCAGCTCGCCCCGGGATTACCAAGAGACCCAGTACTTC; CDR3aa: CASSSPRDYQETQYF
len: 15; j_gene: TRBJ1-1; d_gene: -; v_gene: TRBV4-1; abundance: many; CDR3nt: TGCGCCAGCAGCCAAGAGGTCAGCTCGAACACTGAAGCTTTCTTT; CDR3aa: CASSQEVSSNTEAFF
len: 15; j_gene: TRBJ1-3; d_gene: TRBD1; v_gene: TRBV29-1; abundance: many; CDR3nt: TGCAGCGTTGTGCCACAGGGGGTATCTGGAAACACCATATATTTT; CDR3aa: CSVVPQGVSGNTIYF
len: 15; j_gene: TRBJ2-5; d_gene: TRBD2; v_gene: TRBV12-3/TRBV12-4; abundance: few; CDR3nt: TGTGCCAGCAGCCCGGGCAGCGGGGGCCAAGAGACCCAGTACTTC; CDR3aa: CASSPGSGGQETQYF
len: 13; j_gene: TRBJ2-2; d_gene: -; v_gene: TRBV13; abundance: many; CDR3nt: TGTGCCAGCAGCTTACAAGCCACCGGGGAGCTGTTTTTT; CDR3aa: CASSLQATGELFF
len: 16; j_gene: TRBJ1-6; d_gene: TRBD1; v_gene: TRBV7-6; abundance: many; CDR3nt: TGTGCCAGCAGCTCCGCTCAGACAGGGTATAATTCACCCCTCCACTTT; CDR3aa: CASSSAQTGYNSPLHF
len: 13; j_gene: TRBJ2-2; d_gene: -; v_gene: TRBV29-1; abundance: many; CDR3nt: TGCAGCGCTTCTAGCGAGGACACCGGGGAGCTGTTTTTT; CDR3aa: CSASSEDTGELFF
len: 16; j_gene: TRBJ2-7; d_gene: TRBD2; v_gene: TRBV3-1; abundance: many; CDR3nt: TGTGCCAGCAGCCAAGCTGGACTAGCGGGAGACTACGAGCAGTACTTC; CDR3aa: CASSQAGLAGDYEQYF
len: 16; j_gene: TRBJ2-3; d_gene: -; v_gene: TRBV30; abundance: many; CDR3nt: TGTGCCTGGAGTGTTCTGGAGGTTAGGGGCACAGATACGCAGTATTTT; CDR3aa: CAWSVLEVRGTDTQYF
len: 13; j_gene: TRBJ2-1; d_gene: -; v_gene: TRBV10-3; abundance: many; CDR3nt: TGTGCCATCAGTGCATCGGTCGACAATGAGCAGTTCTTC; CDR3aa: CAISASVDNEQFF
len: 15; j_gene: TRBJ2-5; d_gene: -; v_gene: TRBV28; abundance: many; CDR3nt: TGTGCCAGCAGTTTCCTGGGGGTTGAGGAAGAGACCCAGTACTTC; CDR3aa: CASSFLGVEEETQYF